The following is a T cell receptor (beta chain) sequence with its context. Its antigen target is currently unknown. Base quality data are lacking; no much larger clone is found one base away. V is pared back by 3 bases and J by 5 bases, with 6 bases lying between the germline termini. The cysteine opens and the phenylalanine closes a CDR3 of 12 amino acids. Only the CDR3 part of the read is kept: 36 bases, read in frame from the first base. CDR1 and CDR2, per the germline V gene, are SGHVS and FNYEAQ. The time point label on this specimen signifies: week 47, end of study. Each vaccine dose was 300 ug of a 20-mer mutant IDH1 peptide in Montanide, given subcutaneously with topical imiquimod. Eight vaccinations were administered to patients in weeks 1, 3, 5, 7, 11, 15, 19 and 23, corresponding to visits V03 through V10. Newly diagnosed WHO grade 3 or 4 IDH1-mutant astrocytomas showing loss of nuclear ATRX were present in the donors. The samples were drawn from NOA16, a multicentre, single-arm, open-label phase I trial in Germany that tested a mutant IDH1 peptide vaccine in humans for the first time. Genomic DNA for TCRB sequencing was isolated from EDTA blood with the DNeasy Blood and Tissue Kit.

The method was the immunoSEQ multiplex PCR assay. Rearranged TCR beta chain sequences were amplified using the hsTCRB Kit according to the manufacturer's protocol. TCRB libraries were sequenced on an Illumina MiSeq. In the source study's methods: Demultiplexing, trimming and gene mapping were performed with the kit vendor's proprietary platform. The clones in this table, taken by TCRdb from immuneACCESS, are in-frame only. Not every clone is retained; where verified, under half of the shortfall comes from an unresolved V gene, and the cause of the rest is unknown. The V and J calls and clone size were taken over from that table, and D and trimming were inferred from the DNA. The sample contains approximately 50,000 clones, roughly 87% of them found a single time. 3.2% of the sample is taken by the ten largest. These data originate in a study of a mutant IDH1 vaccine in newly diagnosed glioma (dated by TCRdb to about 2021). Context from the whole study: Vaccination was initiated 4-6 weeks after radiotherapy alone, or concurrently with temozolomide cycles in the chemotherapy-containing groups. Visit V12 was the week-35 safety follow-up and visit V13 was the week-47 end of study. Longitudinal TCRB deep sequencing was done for 25 treated patients, wherever samples were available for exploratory analyses. Of the approximately 35 treated patients, 62.5% were male and approximately 38% were female, and a mean age of approximately 40 years was recorded. Prior to enrollment, patients had been given standard therapy consisting of radiotherapy alone, temozolomide alone, or radiochemotherapy with temozolomide, with the combination given to most patients. Six visits were used for peripheral blood collection: V03 (baseline), V05, V07, V10, V12 and V13.

Summary of the overall study and its limitations: The authors noted that analyses of patient blood samples could not be reproduced because of sample limitations. PBMC samples for TCRB deep sequencing were selected based on availability. Immune responses induced by the vaccine were seen in roughly 92% of patients across multiple MHC alleles. No apparent relationship was observed between pseudoprogression and alterations in the top peripheral T cell clonotypes detected by TCRB sequencing.

The rearranged chain carries TRBV7-6 and TRBJ2-3, with TRBD2 as a weak D call on 6 bases. This material consisted of PBMCs, taken from a glioma patient whose treatment included an IDH1 peptide vaccine. The sequence came from a woman aged 45-60 years with glioma. The nucleotides are TGTGCCAGCAGCTTTAGCGGAGATACGCAGTATTTT. Protein translation: CASSFSGDTQYF.